The 6 T cell receptor beta chains listed next were all sequenced from one sample in a study of memory CD4+ T cells and cytomegalovirus serostatus. The data were produced by immunoSEQ multiplex PCR, yet TCRdb's version contains in-frame clones alone and is incomplete. This table holds roughly 50,000 clones, roughly 84% found once. The sort gate was single viable CD3+CD4+CD8-CD45RO+ cells for memory CD4+ T cells. The specimen was memory CD4+ T cells from blood. The receptors were sampled from an adult in good health and CMV-seronegative. Some clones in this sample may be carry-over from other donors' samples.

The sample holds one count of this clone. The CDR3 nucleotides read TGTGCCAGCAGCGTAGACCGGCGGGTTACAGATACGCAGTATTTT. Its protein product is CASSVDRRVTDTQYF. V is TRBV9 and J is TRBJ2-3; D perhaps matches TRBD2 (5 bases). The length of the CDR3 is 15 residues. Germline V gene sequence: CDR1 SGDLS, CDR2 YYNGEE. V lost 0 bases and J lost 3, with 11 bases in between. Drawing the rest from reference TRBV9 and TRBJ2-3, the complete variable domain is DSGVTQTPKHLITATGQRVTLRCSPRSGDLSVYWYQQSLDQGLQFLIQYYNGEERAKGNILERFSAQQFPDLHSELNLSSLELGDSALYFCASSVDRRVTDTQYFGPGTRLTVL.

The V gene is TRBV7-9, the J gene TRBJ2-5; no definite D call. Trimming took off 3 bases at V and 2 bases at J, with 1 base between the two ends. The germline CDR1 and CDR2 sequences are SEHNR and FQNEAQ (reference sequence). This CDR3 is built from 11 residues. The CDR3 sequence: CASSLQETQYF. The CDR3, as DNA: TGTGCCAGCAGCTTGCAAGAGACCCAGTACTTC.

The chain employs TRBV29-1 and TRBJ2-2; TRBD1 matches 11 bases. J was trimmed by 4 bases and V by 3 bases; bases with no gene match: 4. The CDR3 covers 15 residues. Germline V CDR1 and CDR2: SQVTM, ANQGSEA. CDR3 in amino acids: CSVDSGTGGTGELFF. In DNA, the CDR3 is TGCAGCGTTGATTCCGGGACAGGGGGCACCGGGGAGCTGTTTTTT.

Concerning this clone itself: Additional DNA sequences in this sample encode the identical CDR3. V is TRBV6-1 and J is TRBJ2-7; D not resolved. The length of the CDR3 is 12 residues. Germline CDR1 reads MNHNS; CDR2 reads SASEGT. With 2 bases removed from V and 5 bases from J, the gap between germline ends came to 7 bases. CDR3 bases: TGTGCCAGCAGTGAATCGGGCCACGAGCAGTACTTC. Translated, it gives CASSESGHEQYF.

The chain links TRBV5-8 to TRBJ1-6, with D tentatively TRBD1 (5 bases). This CDR3 region has 13 residues. Germline CDR1 SGHTS, CDR2 YDEGEE. Trimming left V 6 bases short and J 3 bases short, with 7 bases between. Written as DNA, the CDR3 is TGTGCCAGCAACAGGTTCTATAATTCACCCCTCCACTTT. Encoded protein: CASNRFYNSPLHF.

The chain recombines TRBV20-1 with TRBJ2-1; the D is unclear. The CDR3 sequence is 11 residues long. CDR1 and CDR2 (germline): DFQATT, SNEGSKA (reference sequence). V lost 4 bases and J lost 6, with 7 bases in between. Here the CDR3 reads CSATRVNEQFF. The CDR3 DNA reads as TGCAGTGCTACTAGGGTCAATGAGCAGTTCTTC.